This paragraph reports one TCR beta chain. Germline CDR1 reads SEHNR; CDR2 reads FQNEAQ (reference sequence). Trimming took off 4 bases at V and 5 bases at J, with 26 bases between the two ends. The CDR3 has 18 amino acids. This table comes from immunoSEQ multiplex PCR, and its TCRdb copy is limited to in-frame clones, with some not included. Of around 110,000 clones in the sample, around nine tenths are singletons; the top ten hold 0.83%. These data are taken from a study of T cell clones after liver transplantation. The sample in question was CD4+ T cells from blood, obtained 12 months after liver transplant. This chain uses TRBV7-9 with TRBJ1-1, with D perhaps matching TRBD1 (6 bases). The TCR comes from a human patient who received a liver transplant. These T cells may partly come from the graft donor. The CDR3 DNA sequence: TGTGCCAGCAGCTATGGTGCCAGCAGCTGGCAGGGGTCAACTGAAGCTTTCTTT. It yields the protein CASSYGASSWQGSTEAFF.